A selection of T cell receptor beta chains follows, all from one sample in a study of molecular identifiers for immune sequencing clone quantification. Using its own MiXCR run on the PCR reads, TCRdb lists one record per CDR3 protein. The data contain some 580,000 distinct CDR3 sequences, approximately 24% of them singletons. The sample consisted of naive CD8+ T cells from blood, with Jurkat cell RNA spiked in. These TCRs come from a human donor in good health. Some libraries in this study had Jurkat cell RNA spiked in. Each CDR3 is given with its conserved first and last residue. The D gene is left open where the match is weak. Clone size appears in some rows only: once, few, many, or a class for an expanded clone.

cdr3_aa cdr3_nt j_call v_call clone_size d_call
CSARAWAPDRENYGYTF TGCAGTGCTAGAGCATGGGCCCCGGACAGAGAAAACTATGGCTACACCTTC TRBJ1-2 TRBV20-1 . .
CASRPGTGVFGANVLTF TGCGCCAGCAGACCCGGGACAGGGGTTTTTGGGGCCAACGTCCTGACTTTC TRBJ2-6 TRBV10-2 . TRBD1
CASSFARGGHPDTQYF TGTGCCAGCAGTTTTGCGCGGGGGGGCCACCCAGATACGCAGTATTTT TRBJ2-3 TRBV12-3/TRBV12-4 few TRBD2
CASSQEGRGGRTDTQYF TGTGCCAGCAGCCAAGAAGGCCGGGGGGGCCGCACAGATACGCAGTATTTT TRBJ2-3 TRBV3-1 few TRBD2
CASSTATSGGLWQYF TGTGCCAGCTCAACCGCAACTAGCGGGGGCCTATGGCAGTACTTC TRBJ2-7 TRBV18 many TRBD2
CASSFSGGGHEQYF TGTGCCAGCAGTTTTAGCGGAGGGGGGCACGAGCAGTACTTC TRBJ2-7 TRBV27 . .
CASSFRTGVTYEQYF TGTGCCAGCAGCTTCAGGACGGGGGTCACCTACGAGCAGTACTTC TRBJ2-7 TRBV7-2 many .
CAARHGGSEAFF TGTGCCGCCAGACATGGGGGCTCTGAAGCTTTCTTT TRBJ1-1 TRBV6-2/TRBV6-3 many .
CASSSGTALEQYF TGTGCCAGCAGTTCCGGGACAGCTTTGGAGCAGTACTTC TRBJ2-7 TRBV27 many TRBD1
CASSFLEGRETQYF TGTGCCAGCAGTTTTTTGGAGGGGCGTGAGACCCAGTACTTC TRBJ2-5 TRBV12-3/TRBV12-4 . .
CASSMKGRDEKLFF TGTGCCAGCAGCATGAAAGGGCGTGATGAAAAACTGTTTTTT TRBJ1-4 TRBV7-9 many .
CASSISEYSYQPQHF TGTGCCAGTAGTATATCCGAATATAGCTATCAGCCCCAGCATTTT TRBJ1-5 TRBV19 . .
CASSIRGNQPQHF TGTGCCAGCAGCATCAGGGGTAATCAGCCCCAGCATTTT TRBJ1-5 TRBV27 few .
CSVAHSFSYEQYF TGCAGCGTTGCGCACAGCTTTTCCTACGAGCAGTACTTC TRBJ2-7 TRBV29-1 . .
CASSFYGTVTKKDTQYF TGTGCCAGCAGTTTTTACGGGACAGTTACGAAAAAAGATACGCAGTATTTT TRBJ2-3 TRBV28 . TRBD1
CASSPVADTQYF TGCGCCAGCAGCCCAGTAGCAGATACGCAGTATTTT TRBJ2-3 TRBV4-1 many .
CASSSPGQGGGQYF TGTGCCAGCAGCTCACCGGGACAGGGGGGCGGGCAGTACTTC TRBJ2-7 TRBV13 . TRBD1
CASRRGDIPGDEQYF TGCGCCAGCAGACGAGGGGACATCCCCGGGGACGAGCAGTACTTC TRBJ2-7 TRBV23-1 many .